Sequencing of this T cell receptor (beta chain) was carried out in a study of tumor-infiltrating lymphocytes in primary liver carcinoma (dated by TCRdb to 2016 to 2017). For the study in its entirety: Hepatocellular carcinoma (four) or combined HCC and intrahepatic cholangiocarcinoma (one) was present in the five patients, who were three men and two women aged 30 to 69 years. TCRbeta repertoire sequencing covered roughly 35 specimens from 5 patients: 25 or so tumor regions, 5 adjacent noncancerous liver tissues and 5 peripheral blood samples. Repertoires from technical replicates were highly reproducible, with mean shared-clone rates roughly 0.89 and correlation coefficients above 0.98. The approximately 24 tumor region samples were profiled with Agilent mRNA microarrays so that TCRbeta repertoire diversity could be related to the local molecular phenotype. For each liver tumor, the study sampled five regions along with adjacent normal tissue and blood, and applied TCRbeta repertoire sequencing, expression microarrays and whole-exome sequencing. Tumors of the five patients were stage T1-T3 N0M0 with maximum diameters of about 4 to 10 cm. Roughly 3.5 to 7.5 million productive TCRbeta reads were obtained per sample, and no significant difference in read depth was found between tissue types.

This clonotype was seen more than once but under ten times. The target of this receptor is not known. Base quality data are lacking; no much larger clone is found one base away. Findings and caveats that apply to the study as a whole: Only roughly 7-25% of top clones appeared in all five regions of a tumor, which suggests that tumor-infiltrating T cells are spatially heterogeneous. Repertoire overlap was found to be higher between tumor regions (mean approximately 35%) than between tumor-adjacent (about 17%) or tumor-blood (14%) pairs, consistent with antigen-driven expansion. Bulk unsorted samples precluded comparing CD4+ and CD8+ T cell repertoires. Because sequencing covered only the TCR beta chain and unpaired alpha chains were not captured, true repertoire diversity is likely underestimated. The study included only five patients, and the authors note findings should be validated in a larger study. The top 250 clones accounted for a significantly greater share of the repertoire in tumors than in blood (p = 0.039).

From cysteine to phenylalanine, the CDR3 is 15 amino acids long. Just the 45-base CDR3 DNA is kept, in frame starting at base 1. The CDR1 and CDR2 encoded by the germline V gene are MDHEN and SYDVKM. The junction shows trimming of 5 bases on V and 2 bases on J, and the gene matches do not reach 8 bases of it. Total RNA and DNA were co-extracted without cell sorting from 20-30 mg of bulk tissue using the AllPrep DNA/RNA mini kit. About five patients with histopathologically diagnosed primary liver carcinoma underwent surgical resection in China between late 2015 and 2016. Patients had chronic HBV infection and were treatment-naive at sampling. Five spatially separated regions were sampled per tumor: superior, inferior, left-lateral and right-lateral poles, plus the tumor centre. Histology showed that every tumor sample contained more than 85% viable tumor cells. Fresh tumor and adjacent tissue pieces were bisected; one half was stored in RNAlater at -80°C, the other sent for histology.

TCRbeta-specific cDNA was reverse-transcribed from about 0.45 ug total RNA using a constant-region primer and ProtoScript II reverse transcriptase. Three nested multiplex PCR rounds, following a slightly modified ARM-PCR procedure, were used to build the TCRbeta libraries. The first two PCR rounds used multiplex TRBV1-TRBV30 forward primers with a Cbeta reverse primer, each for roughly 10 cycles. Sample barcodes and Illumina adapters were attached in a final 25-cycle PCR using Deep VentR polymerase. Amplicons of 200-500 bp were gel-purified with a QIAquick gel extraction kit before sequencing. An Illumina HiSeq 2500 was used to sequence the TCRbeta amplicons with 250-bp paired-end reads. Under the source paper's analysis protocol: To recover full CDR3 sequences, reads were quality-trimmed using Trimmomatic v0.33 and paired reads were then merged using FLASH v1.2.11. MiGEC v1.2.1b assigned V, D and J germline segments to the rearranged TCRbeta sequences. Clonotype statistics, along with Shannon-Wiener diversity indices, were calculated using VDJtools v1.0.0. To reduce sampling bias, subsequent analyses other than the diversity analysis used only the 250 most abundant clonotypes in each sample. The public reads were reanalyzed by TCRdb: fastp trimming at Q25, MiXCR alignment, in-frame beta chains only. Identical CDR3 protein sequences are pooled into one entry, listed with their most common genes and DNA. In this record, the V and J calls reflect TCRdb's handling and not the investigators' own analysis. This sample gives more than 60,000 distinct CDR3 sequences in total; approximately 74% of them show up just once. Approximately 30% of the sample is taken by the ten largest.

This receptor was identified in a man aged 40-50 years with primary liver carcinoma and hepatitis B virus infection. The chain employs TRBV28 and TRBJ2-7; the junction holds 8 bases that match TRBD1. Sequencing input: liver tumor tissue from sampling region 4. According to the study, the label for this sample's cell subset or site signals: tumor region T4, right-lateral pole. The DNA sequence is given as TGTGCCAGCAGTCCGGGACAGGTCGGGACCTACGAGCAGTACTTC. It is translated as CASSPGQVGTYEQYF.